Here is one T cell receptor beta chain with its context. Its antigen is still unknown. This specimen comes from a study of T cell responses to AZD1222 COVID-19 vaccine. Unmatched junction bases numbered 13, after V lost 5 bases and J lost 8 bases. The germline CDR1 and CDR2 sequences are MDHEN and SYDVKM. The CDR3 consists of 15 residues. Libraries were prepared by immunoSEQ multiplex PCR; TCRdb keeps only in-frame clonotypes and omits some of them. The sample yields about 140,000 clones, about 90% seen once. Study findings and constraints: Clonal diversity was possibly underestimated; the donors were predominantly white British and more often female. The study found vaccine-associated CD4 TCRs spanning spike, dominant at 160-218 and 743-854. Increases in Spike-specific TCR breadth and depth were seen after two AZD1222 doses.

The material was peripheral blood, obtained on day 0 of AZD1222 vaccination. V and J are TRBV28 and TRBJ1-2, with 8 nucleotides matching TRBD1. This clonotype was obtained from an adult in good health. CDR3 region: CASSVGQGYVRGYTF. The CDR3 DNA reads TGTGCCAGCAGTGTAGGACAGGGTTATGTACGGGGCTACACCTTC.